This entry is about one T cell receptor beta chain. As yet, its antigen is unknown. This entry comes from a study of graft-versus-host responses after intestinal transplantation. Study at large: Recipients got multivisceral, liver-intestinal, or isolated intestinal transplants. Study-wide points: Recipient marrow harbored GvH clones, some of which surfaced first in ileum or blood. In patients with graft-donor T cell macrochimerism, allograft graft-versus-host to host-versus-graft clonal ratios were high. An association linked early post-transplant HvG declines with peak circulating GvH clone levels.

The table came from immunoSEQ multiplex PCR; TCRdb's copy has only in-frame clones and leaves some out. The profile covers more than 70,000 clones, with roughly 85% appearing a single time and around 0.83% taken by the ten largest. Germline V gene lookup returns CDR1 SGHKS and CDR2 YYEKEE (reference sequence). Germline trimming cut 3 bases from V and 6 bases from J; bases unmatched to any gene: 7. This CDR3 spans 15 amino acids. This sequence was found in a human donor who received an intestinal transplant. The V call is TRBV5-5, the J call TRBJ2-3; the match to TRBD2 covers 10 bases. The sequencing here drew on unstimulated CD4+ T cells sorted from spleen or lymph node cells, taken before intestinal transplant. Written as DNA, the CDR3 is TGTGCCAGCAGCTATACTAGCGGGGCCCAGGATACGCAGTATTTT. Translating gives CASSYTSGAQDTQYF.